Presented here are 22 T cell receptor beta chains from one specimen sequenced in a study of T cell responses to AZD1222 COVID-19 vaccine. Data came from immunoSEQ multiplex PCR; TCRdb stores just in-frame clones and leaves some out. This sample has 180,000 or so clones; around 90% occur once, and the top ten carry about 24%. The sequenced sample was peripheral blood, obtained 28 days after the second AZD1222 dose. The receptor source for this set is an adult who received the AZD1222 COVID-19 vaccine.

The chain carries TRBV7-3 and TRBJ2-5; TRBD2 agrees at 7 bases. The CDR3 spans 19 residues. V trimming: 5 bases; J trimming: 2 bases; junction bases outside the gene matches: 20. Germline V CDR1 and CDR2: SGHTA, FQGTGA. For the CDR3, the DNA is TGTGCCAGCAGCCCCCGGGCTAGCGGAGGGGTAAACCTTCAAGAGACCCAGTACTTC. Amino acids: CASSPRASGGVNLQETQYF.

This clone was seen more than once but under ten times. This chain uses TRBV6-1 with TRBJ2-2; D unresolved. Between the trimmed V and J ends, which lost 2 bases and 5 bases, there was a span of 12 bases. The CDR3 loop spans 15 amino acids. Germline V gene sequence: CDR1 MNHNS, CDR2 SASEGT. This CDR3 reads CASSETPVPTGELFF. The CDR3 region has the DNA TGTGCCAGCAGTGAAACCCCTGTCCCGACCGGGGAGCTGTTTTTT.

The chain recombines TRBV24-1 with TRBJ2-5; 8 bases line up with TRBD2. The ends lost 2 bases at V and 9 bases at J; junction bases unmatched: 10. The CDR3 contains 15 residues. CDR1 is KGHDR and CDR2 is SFDVKD in the germline V gene. Here the CDR3 DNA reads TGTGCCACCAGTGATTCGACTAGCGCCCCAATGTCCCAGTACTTC. Residues: CATSDSTSAPMSQYF.

The gene calls are TRBV7-2 and TRBJ2-7; D is perhaps TRBD1 or TRBD2 (5 bases each). The CDR3 runs 14 residues. Germline CDR1 SGHTA, CDR2 FQGNSA. V was pared by 1 base and J by 7 bases, with 14 bases between. This CDR3 reads CASSLGGTPREQYF. The CDR3 DNA is TGTGCCAGCAGCTTAGGGGGGACCCCGAGGGAGCAGTACTTC.

The chain joins TRBV19 to TRBJ2-1; no firm D call. Trimming left V 3 bases short and J 7 bases short, with 10 bases between. The CDR3 contains 13 residues. Germline CDR1 LNHDA, CDR2 SQIVND (reference sequence). The CDR3 spells CASSILDPNEQFF. The CDR3 region has the DNA TGTGCCAGTAGTATTCTAGACCCTAATGAGCAGTTCTTC.

The chain joins TRBV6-5 to TRBJ1-2; D is unclear. V lost 8 bases and J lost 1, with 11 bases in between. The CDR3 has 13 residues. Germline V CDR1 and CDR2: MNHEY, SVGAGI. CDR3 sequence reads: CASGRARNYGYTF. The CDR3, as DNA: TGTGCCAGCGGCCGGGCCCGTAACTATGGCTACACCTTC.

J is TRBJ1-2 and V is TRBV5-6; D is undetermined. CDR1 is SGHDT and CDR2 is YYEEEE in the germline V gene. V was trimmed by 1 base and J by 4 bases, leaving 11 bases between them. The CDR3 spans 14 residues. In nucleotides, the CDR3 is TGTGCCAGCAGCTTGATGGTGATCGGCTATGGCTACACCTTC. Encoded protein: CASSLMVIGYGYTF.

The chain combines TRBV5-1 with TRBJ2-1, with 14 bases that match TRBD2. The CDR3 consists of 17 residues. Germline values: CDR1 SGHRS, CDR2 YFSETQ. V trimming: 0 bases; J trimming: 6 bases; junction bases outside the gene matches: 5. The CDR3 region has the DNA TGCGCCAGCAGCTTGGGACTAGCGGGAGGGTTAGGCAATGAGCAGTTCTTC. Translating it yields CASSLGLAGGLGNEQFF.

This clone was seen a single time. The junction departs from the called germline gene at one end, perhaps through a read error. The V call is TRBV12-3 or TRBV12-4, the J call TRBJ2-1, with D perhaps being TRBD1 or TRBD2 (5 bases each). The CDR3 covers 11 residues. The CDR3 is CASSLAGPRIF. Written as DNA, the CDR3 is TGTGCCAGCAGTTTAGCGGGACCACGAATCTTC.

The chain combines TRBV7-3 with TRBJ2-3; 10 bases fit TRBD2. This CDR3 has 15 amino acids. The germline V gene encodes CDR1 SGHTA and CDR2 FQGTGA. The V gene end was trimmed by 4 bases and the J gene end by 2 bases; junction bases not matched to a gene: 3. The CDR3 reads CASSSSGSVTDTQYF. In DNA form, the CDR3 reads TGTGCCAGCAGCTCTAGCGGGAGCGTCACAGATACGCAGTATTTT.

The chain uses TRBV10-3 and TRBJ2-1; possible D gene TRBD2, 5 bases. V lost 2 bases and J lost 5, with 7 bases in between. The germline gives CDR1 ENHRY, CDR2 SYGVKD. CDR3 length: 13 amino acids. CDR3 amino acids: CAISEMRDNEQFF. CDR3 sequence (DNA): TGTGCCATCAGTGAGATGAGGGACAATGAGCAGTTCTTC.

This clone was found a few times. Other DNA sequences in this specimen translate into the identical CDR3. This sequence joins TRBV9 and TRBJ1-1; no definite D call. V was trimmed by 2 bases and J by 1 base, leaving 6 bases between them. Germline V gene lookup returns CDR1 SGDLS and CDR2 YYNGEE. This CDR3 spans 13 amino acids. The CDR3 DNA is TGTGCCAGCAGCGTGGGAGCGAACACTGAAGCTTTCTTT. It is translated as CASSVGANTEAFF. Based on the CDR3 plus reference TRBV9 and TRBJ1-1, the full variable domain is DSGVTQTPKHLITATGQRVTLRCSPRSGDLSVYWYQQSLDQGLQFLIQYYNGEERAKGNILERFSAQQFPDLHSELNLSSLELGDSALYFCASSVGANTEAFFGQGTRLTVV.

For the CDR3, the DNA is TGTGCCAGCAGCCCGGGACAGGGCGGAGAGACCCAGTACTTC. It yields the protein CASSPGQGGETQYF. The chain uses TRBV7-2 and TRBJ2-5; 9 nucleotides align to TRBD1. Germline CDR1 reads SGHTA; CDR2 reads FQGNSA. This CDR3 is built from 14 residues. J gave up 4 bases and V 5 bases, and 5 bases lay outside the gene matches.

This clone has only one observation. This chain links TRBV7-9 with TRBJ2-7, with D possibly being TRBD1 or TRBD2 (5 bases each). This CDR3 has 14 amino acids. CDR1 is SEHNR, CDR2 FQNEAQ, per germline (reference sequence). The V end lost 5 bases, the J end lost 3 bases, and 14 bases lay between the germline ends. CDR3 nucleotides: TGTGCCAGCAGCGGGGGAGACGGGATCTACGAGCAGTACTTC. This codes for CASSGGDGIYEQYF.

The chain combines TRBV11-2 with TRBJ2-2; unclear D gene. CDR1 and CDR2 (germline): SGHAT, FQNNGV. The CDR3 is made up of 13 amino acids. V was pared by 3 bases and J by 5 bases, with 7 bases between. CDR3 loop: CASSLFETGELFF. CDR3 bases: TGTGCCAGCAGCTTGTTTGAAACCGGGGAGCTGTTTTTT. Full variable domain (missing parts from reference TRBV11-2 and TRBJ2-2): EAGVAQSPRYKIIEKRQSVAFWCNPISGHATLYWYQQILGQGPKLLIQFQNNGVVDDSQLPKDRFSAERLKGVDSTLKIQPAKLEDSAVYLCASSLFETGELFFGEGSRLTVL.

CDR3 amino acids: CASTLGGTDTQYF. The CDR3 nucleotides are TGTGCCAGCACCCTGGGGGGCACAGATACGCAGTATTTT. The chain employs TRBV28 and TRBJ2-3; D might be TRBD1 or TRBD2, each matching 5 bases. This CDR3 is 13 amino acids long. Germline CDR1 and CDR2: MDHEN and SYDVKM. V was shortened by 7 bases and J by 1 base, with 9 bases between the two germline ends.

This clone appeared once. The chain carries TRBV7-9 and TRBJ2-2; 10 nucleotides line up with TRBD1. CDR3 size: 18 residues. V shed 1 base and J 6 bases; nucleotides not matched to a gene: 11. Germline CDR1 reads SEHNR; CDR2 reads FQNEAQ (reference sequence). CDR3 sequence: CASSLVGTGEGLAGELFF. The CDR3, as DNA: TGTGCCAGCAGCTTAGTCGGGACAGGGGAAGGATTGGCCGGGGAGCTGTTTTTT.

This rearrangement joins TRBV24-1 to TRBJ2-1, with 9 bases identical to TRBD2. The J segment lost 10 bases and the V segment lost 5 bases, leaving 8 bases of the junction unmatched. The CDR3 runs 14 residues. The germline V gene has CDR1 KGHDR and CDR2 SFDVKD. In DNA, the CDR3 is TGTGCCACCAGTGGTGCGGGAGGGTCGGGGGAGCAGTTCTTC. Protein product: CATSGAGGSGEQFF.

V usage is TRBV28 and J usage is TRBJ1-5; TRBD1 agrees at 7 bases. This CDR3 is 15 amino acids long. The V gene's germline CDR1 is MDHEN and CDR2 SYDVKM. J was trimmed by 5 bases and V by 3 bases; bases with no gene match: 7. The chain's CDR3 is CASSFGRGGYQPQHF. The CDR3 coding sequence is TGTGCCAGCAGTTTCGGTAGAGGGGGCTATCAGCCCCAGCATTTT.

The rearrangement joins TRBV5-1 to TRBJ1-1; perhaps TRBD1 as D (6 bases). Germline V gives CDR1 SGHRS, CDR2 YFSETQ. The CDR3 contains 15 residues. The V gene lost 4 bases and the J gene lost 5 bases, with 18 bases spanning the gap. The CDR3: CASSPTAGERTEAFF. In nucleotides, the CDR3 is TGCGCCAGCAGCCCCACCGCAGGGGAAAGGACTGAAGCTTTCTTT.

The rearrangement joins TRBV6-5 to TRBJ2-7; tentative D call: TRBD2 (6 bases). V lost 6 bases and J 1 base, leaving 10 bases between the germline ends. Germline CDR1 reads MNHEY; CDR2 reads SVGAGI. The CDR3 has 13 amino acids. CDR3 sequence (DNA): TGTGCCAGCAGGAGTAGCGGATCCTACGAGCAGTACTTC. As protein: CASRSSGSYEQYF.

The chain links TRBV9 to TRBJ2-3; D is unclear. Per the germline V gene, CDR1 is SGDLS and CDR2 is YYNGEE. Trimming removed 4 bases at V and 6 bases at J, with 9 bases between. The CDR3 length is 12 residues. Written as DNA, the CDR3 is TGTGCCAGCAGCCTTGAGATGGATACGCAGTATTTT. This codes for CASSLEMDTQYF.